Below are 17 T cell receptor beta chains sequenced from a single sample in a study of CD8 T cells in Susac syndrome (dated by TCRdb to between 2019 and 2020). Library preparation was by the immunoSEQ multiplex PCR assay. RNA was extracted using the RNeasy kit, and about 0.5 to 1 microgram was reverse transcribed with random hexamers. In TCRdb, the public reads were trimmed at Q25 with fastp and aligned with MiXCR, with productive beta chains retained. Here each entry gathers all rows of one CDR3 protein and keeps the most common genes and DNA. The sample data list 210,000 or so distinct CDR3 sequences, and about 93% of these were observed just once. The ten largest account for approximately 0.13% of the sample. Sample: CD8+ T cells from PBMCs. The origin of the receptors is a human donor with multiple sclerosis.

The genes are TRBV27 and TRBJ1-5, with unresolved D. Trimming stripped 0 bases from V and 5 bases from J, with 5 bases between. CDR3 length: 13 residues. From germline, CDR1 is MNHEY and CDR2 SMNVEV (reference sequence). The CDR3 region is CASSLSVYQPQHF. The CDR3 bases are TGTGCCAGCAGTTTATCGGTCTATCAGCCCCAGCATTTT.

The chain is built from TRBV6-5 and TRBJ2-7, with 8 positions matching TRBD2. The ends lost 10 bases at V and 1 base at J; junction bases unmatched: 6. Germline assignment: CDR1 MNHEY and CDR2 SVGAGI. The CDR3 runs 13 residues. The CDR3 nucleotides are TGTGCCACCTCGGGGGGGGGATCCTACGAGCAGTACTTC. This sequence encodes CATSGGGSYEQYF.

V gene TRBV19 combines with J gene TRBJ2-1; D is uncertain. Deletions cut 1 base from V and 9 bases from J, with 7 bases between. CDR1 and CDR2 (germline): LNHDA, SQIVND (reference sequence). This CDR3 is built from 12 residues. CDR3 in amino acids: CASSIVWSEQFF. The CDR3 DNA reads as TGTGCCAGTAGTATAGTGTGGAGTGAGCAGTTCTTC.

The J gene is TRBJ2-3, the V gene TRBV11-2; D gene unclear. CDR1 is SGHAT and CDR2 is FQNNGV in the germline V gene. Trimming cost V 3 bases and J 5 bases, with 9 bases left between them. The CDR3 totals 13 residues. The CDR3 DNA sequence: TGTGCCAGCAGCTTGGAGAAAGGAGATACGCAGTATTTT. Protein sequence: CASSLEKGDTQYF. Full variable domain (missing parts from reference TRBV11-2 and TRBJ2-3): EAGVAQSPRYKIIEKRQSVAFWCNPISGHATLYWYQQILGQGPKLLIQFQNNGVVDDSQLPKDRFSAERLKGVDSTLKIQPAKLEDSAVYLCASSLEKGDTQYFGPGTRLTVL.

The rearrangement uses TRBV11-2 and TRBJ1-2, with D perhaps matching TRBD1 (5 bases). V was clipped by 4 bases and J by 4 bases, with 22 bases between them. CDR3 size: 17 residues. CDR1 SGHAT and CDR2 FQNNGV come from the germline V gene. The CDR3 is CASSSGMLWGSSYGYTF. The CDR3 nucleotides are TGTGCCAGCAGCTCCGGAATGCTCTGGGGGAGTAGCTATGGCTACACCTTC. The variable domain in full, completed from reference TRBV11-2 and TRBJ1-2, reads EAGVAQSPRYKIIEKRQSVAFWCNPISGHATLYWYQQILGQGPKLLIQFQNNGVVDDSQLPKDRFSAERLKGVDSTLKIQPAKLEDSAVYLCASSSGMLWGSSYGYTFGSGTRLTVV.

For the CDR3, the DNA is TGTGCCACCAACGGGGGGGAAGAGACCCAGTACTTC. Its protein product is CATNGGEETQYF. This chain connects TRBV15 to TRBJ2-5; 8 bases are a match to TRBD2. The CDR3 has 12 amino acids. The germline CDR1 and CDR2 sequences are LNHNV and YYDKDF (reference sequence). The J segment lost 3 bases and the V segment lost 7 bases, leaving 1 base of the junction unmatched.

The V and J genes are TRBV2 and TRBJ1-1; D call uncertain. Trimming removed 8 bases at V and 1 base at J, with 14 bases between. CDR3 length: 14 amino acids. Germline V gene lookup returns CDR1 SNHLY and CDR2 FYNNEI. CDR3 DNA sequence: TGTGCCAGCTACCTCGGAGGAGGGAACACTGAAGCTTTCTTT. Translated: CASYLGGGNTEAFF. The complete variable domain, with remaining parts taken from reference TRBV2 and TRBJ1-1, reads EPEVTQTPSHQVTQMGQEVILRCVPISNHLYFYWYRQILGQKVEFLVSFYNNEISEKSEIFDDQFSVERPDGSNFTLKIRSTKLEDSAMYFCASYLGGGNTEAFFGQGTRLTVV.

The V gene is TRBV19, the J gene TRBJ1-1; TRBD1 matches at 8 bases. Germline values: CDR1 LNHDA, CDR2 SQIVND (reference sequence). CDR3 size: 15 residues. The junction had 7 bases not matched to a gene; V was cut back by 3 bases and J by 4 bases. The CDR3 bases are TGTGCCAGTAGTATCTCTTCAGGGGGCTTCACTGAAGCTTTCTTT. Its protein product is CASSISSGGFTEAFF.

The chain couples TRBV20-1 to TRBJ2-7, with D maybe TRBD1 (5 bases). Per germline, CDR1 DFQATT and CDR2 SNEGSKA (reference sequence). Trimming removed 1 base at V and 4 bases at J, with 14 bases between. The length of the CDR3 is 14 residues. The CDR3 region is CSARAQFDSYEQYF. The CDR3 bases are TGCAGTGCTAGAGCCCAGTTTGACAGTTACGAGCAGTACTTC.

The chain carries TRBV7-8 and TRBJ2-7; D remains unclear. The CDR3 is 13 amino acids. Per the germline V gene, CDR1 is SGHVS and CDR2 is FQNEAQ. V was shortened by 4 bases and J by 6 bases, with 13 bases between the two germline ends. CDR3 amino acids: CASSYDPLVEQYF. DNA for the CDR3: TGTGCCAGCAGCTACGACCCGCTCGTCGAGCAGTACTTC.

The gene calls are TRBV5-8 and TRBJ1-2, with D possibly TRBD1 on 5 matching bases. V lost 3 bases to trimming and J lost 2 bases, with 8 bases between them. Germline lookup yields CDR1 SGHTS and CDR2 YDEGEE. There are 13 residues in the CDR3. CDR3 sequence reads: CASSWGPNYGYTF. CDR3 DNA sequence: TGTGCCAGCAGCTGGGGACCCAACTATGGCTACACCTTC.

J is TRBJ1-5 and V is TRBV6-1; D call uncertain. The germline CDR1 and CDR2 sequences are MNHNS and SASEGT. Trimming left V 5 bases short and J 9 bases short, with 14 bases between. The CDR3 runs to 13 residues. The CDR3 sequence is CASSPGGVRPQHF. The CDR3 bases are TGTGCCAGCAGTCCAGGTGGGGTCCGGCCCCAGCATTTT.

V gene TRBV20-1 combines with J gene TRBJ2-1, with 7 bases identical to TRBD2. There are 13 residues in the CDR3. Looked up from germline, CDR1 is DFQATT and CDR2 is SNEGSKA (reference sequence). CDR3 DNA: TGCGGGTCGCGGGGGAGCTCCTACAATGAGCAGTTCTTC. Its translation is CGSRGSSYNEQFF.

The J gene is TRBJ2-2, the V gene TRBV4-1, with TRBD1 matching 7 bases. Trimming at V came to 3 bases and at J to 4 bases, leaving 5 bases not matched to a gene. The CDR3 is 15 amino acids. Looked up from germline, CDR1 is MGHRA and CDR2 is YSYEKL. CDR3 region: CASSHYRGSTGELFF. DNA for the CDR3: TGCGCCAGCAGCCACTACAGGGGTAGCACCGGGGAGCTGTTTTTT.

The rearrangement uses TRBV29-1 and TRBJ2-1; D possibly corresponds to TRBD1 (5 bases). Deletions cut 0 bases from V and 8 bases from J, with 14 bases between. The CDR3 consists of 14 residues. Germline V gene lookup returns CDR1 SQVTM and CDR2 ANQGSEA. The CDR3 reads CSVEDLGRADEQFF. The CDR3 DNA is TGCAGCGTTGAAGATCTAGGCAGGGCCGATGAGCAGTTCTTC.

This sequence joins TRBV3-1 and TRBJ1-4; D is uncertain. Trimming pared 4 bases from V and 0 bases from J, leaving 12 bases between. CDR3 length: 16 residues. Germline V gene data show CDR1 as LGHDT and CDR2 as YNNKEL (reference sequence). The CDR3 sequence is CASSLQPYATNEKLFF. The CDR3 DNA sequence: TGTGCCAGCAGCCTTCAACCCTACGCAACTAATGAAAAACTGTTTTTT.

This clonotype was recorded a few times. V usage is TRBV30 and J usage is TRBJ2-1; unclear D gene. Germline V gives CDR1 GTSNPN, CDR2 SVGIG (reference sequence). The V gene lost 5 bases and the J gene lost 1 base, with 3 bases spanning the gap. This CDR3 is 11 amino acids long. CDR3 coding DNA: TGTGCCTGGGAGTCCTACAATGAGCAGTTCTTC. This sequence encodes CAWESYNEQFF.